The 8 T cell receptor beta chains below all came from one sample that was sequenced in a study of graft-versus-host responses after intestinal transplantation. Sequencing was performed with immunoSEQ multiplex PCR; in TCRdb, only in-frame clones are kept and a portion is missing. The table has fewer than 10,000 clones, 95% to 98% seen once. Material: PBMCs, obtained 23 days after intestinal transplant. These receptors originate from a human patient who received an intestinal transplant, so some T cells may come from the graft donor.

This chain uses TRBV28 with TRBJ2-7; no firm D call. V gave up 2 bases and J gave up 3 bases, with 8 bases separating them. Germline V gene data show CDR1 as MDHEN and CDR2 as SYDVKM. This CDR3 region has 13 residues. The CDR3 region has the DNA TGTGCCAGCAGTTTACTGGCTGTCTACGAGCAGTACTTC. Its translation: CASSLLAVYEQYF.

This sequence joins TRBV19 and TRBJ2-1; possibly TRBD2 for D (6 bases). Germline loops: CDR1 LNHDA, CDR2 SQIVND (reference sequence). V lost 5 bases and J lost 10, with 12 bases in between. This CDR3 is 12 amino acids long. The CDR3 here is CASSAGTFEQFF. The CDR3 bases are TGTGCCAGTAGTGCCGGGACTTTCGAGCAGTTCTTC. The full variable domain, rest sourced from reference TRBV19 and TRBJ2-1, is DGGITQSPKYLFRKEGQNVTLSCEQNLNHDAMYWYRQDPGQGLRLIYYSQIVNDFQKGDIAEGYSVSREKKESFPLTVTSAQKNPTAFYLCASSAGTFEQFFGPGTRLTVL.

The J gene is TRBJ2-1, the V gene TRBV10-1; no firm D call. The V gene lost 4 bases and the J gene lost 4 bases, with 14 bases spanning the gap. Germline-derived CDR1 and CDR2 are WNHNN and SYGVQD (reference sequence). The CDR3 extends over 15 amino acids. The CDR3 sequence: CASSADLNSYNEQFF. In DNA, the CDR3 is TGCGCCAGCAGTGCGGACCTCAACTCTTACAATGAGCAGTTCTTC.

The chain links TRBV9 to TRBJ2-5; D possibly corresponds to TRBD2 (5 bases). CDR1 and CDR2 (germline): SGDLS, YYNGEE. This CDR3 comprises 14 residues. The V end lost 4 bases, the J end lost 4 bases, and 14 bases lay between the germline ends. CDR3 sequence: CASSPGLMGETQYF. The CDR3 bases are TGTGCCAGCAGCCCAGGACTTATGGGAGAGACCCAGTACTTC. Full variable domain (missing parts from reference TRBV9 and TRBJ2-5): DSGVTQTPKHLITATGQRVTLRCSPRSGDLSVYWYQQSLDQGLQFLIQYYNGEERAKGNILERFSAQQFPDLHSELNLSSLELGDSALYFCASSPGLMGETQYFGPGTRLLVL.

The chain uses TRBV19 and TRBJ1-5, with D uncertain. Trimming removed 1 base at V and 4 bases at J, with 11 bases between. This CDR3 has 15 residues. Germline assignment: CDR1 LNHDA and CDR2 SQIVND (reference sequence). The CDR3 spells CASSIGGQTNQPQHF. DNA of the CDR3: TGTGCCAGTAGTATAGGAGGGCAGACTAATCAGCCCCAGCATTTT.

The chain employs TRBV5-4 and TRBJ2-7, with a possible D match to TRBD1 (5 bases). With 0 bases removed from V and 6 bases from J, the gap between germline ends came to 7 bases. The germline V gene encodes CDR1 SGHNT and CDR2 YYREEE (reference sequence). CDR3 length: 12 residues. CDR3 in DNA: TGTGCCAGCAGCTTGGTTCAGGGCGAGCAGTACTTC. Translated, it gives CASSLVQGEQYF.

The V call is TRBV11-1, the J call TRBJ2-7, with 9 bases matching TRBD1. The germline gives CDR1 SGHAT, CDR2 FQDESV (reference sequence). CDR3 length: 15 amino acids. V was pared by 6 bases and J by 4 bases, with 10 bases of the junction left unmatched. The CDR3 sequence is CASSGGQGRVYEQYF. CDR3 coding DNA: TGTGCCAGCAGTGGGGGACAGGGTCGCGTGTACGAGCAGTACTTC.

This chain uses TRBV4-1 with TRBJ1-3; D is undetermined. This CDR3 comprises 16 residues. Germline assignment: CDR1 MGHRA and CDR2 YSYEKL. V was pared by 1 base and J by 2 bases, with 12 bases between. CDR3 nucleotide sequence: TGCGCCAGCAGCCAAGGTCTCTTCGCAGCTGGAAACACCATATATTTT. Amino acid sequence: CASSQGLFAAGNTIYF.